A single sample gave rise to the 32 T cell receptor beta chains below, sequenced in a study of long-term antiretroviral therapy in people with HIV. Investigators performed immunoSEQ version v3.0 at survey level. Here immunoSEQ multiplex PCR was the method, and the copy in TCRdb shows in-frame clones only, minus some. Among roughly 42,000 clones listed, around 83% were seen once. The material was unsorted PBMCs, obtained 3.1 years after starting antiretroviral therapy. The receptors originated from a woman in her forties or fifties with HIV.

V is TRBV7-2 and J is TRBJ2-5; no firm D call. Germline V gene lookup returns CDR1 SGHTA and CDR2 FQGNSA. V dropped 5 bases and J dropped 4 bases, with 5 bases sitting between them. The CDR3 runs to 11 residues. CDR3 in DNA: TGTGCCAGCAGCCCTACAGAGACCCAGTACTTC. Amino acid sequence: CASSPTETQYF.

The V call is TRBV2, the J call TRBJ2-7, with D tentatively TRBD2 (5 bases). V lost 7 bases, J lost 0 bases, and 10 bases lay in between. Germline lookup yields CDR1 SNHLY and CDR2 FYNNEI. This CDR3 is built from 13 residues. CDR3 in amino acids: CASNGDFSYEQYF. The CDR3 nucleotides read TGTGCCAGCAACGGGGATTTCTCCTACGAGCAGTACTTC.

The CDR3 region has the DNA TGTGCCAGCTCACCACTTCTACCGGGACAGGGCAACACTGAAGCTTTCTTT. It yields the protein CASSPLLPGQGNTEAFF. The chain employs TRBV18 and TRBJ1-1; 9 bases are shared with TRBD1. The CDR3 runs 17 residues. Germline trimming cut 1 base from V and 2 bases from J; bases unmatched to any gene: 8. The V gene's germline CDR1 is KGHSH and CDR2 LQKENI.

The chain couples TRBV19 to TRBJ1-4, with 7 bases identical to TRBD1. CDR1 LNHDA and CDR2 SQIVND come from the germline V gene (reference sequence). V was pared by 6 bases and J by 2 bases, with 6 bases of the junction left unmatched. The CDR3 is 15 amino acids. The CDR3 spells CASRVAGGTNEKLFF. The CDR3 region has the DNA TGTGCCAGTAGGGTCGCAGGGGGGACTAATGAAAAACTGTTTTTT. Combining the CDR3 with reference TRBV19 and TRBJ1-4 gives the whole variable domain DGGITQSPKYLFRKEGQNVTLSCEQNLNHDAMYWYRQDPGQGLRLIYYSQIVNDFQKGDIAEGYSVSREKKESFPLTVTSAQKNPTAFYLCASRVAGGTNEKLFFGSGTQLSVL.

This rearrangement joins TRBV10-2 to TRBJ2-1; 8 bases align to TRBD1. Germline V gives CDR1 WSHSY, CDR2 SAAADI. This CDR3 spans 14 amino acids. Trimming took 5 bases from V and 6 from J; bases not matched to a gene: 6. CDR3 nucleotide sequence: TGCGCCAGCAGTAGGACAGGGAACATCAATGAGCAGTTCTTC. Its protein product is CASSRTGNINEQFF.

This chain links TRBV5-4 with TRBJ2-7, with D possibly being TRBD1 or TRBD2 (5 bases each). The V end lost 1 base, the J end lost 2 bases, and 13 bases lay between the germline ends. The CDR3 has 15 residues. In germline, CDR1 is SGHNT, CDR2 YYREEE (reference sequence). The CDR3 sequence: CASSLYGDVTYEQYF. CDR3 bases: TGTGCCAGCAGCTTGTATGGGGACGTTACCTACGAGCAGTACTTC. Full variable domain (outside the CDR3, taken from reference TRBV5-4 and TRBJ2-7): ETGVTQSPTHLIKTRGQQVTLRCSSQSGHNTVSWYQQALGQGPQFIFQYYREEENGRGNFPPRFSGLQFPNYSSELNVNALELDDSALYLCASSLYGDVTYEQYFGPGTRLTVT.

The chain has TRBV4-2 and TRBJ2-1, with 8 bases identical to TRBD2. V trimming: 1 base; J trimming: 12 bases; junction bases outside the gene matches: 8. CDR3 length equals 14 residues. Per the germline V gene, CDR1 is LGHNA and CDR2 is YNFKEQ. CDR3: CASSQVRGGPRQFF. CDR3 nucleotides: TGTGCCAGCAGCCAAGTTCGGGGGGGCCCTCGGCAGTTCTTC.

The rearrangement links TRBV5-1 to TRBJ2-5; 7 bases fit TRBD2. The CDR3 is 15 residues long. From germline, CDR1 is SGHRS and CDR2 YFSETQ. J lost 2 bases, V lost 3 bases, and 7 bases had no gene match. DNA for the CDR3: TGCGCCAGCAGCTCACTAGCGACAACGCAAGAGACCCAGTACTTC. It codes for CASSSLATTQETQYF.

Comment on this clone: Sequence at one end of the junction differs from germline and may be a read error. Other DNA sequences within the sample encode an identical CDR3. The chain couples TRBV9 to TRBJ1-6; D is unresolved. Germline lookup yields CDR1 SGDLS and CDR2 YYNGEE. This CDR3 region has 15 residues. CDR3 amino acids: CASSTYTALNSPLHF. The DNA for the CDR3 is TGTGCCAGCAGCACCTACACGGCCCTGAATTCACCCCTTCACTTT. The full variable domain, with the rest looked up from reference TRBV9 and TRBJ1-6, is DSGVTQTPKHLITATGQRVTLRCSPRSGDLSVYWYQQSLDQGLQFLIQYYNGEERAKGNILERFSAQQFPDLHSELNLSSLELGDSALYFCASSTYTALNSPLHFGNGTRLTVT.

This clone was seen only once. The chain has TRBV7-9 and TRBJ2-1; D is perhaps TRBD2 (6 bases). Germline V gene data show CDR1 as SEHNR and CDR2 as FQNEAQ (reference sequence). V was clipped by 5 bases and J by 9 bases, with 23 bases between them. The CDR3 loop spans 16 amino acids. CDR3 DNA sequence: TGTGCCAGCAGCGCCGTAATTGGCAGCCTGGAGGGTGAGCAGTTCTTC. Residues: CASSAVIGSLEGEQFF.

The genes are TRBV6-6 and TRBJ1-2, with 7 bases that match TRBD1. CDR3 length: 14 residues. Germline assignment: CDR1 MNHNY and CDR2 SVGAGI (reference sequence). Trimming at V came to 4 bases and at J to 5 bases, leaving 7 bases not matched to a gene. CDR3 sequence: CASSSQGEGYGYTF. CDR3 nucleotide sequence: TGTGCCAGCAGTTCCCAGGGGGAGGGGTATGGCTACACCTTC.

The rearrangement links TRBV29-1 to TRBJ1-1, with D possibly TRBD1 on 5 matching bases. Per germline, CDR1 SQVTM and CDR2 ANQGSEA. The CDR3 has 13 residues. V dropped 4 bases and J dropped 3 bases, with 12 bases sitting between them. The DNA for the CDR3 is TGCAGCGTTGGAGGCAGGGTGGACACTGAAGCTTTCTTT. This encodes CSVGGRVDTEAFF.

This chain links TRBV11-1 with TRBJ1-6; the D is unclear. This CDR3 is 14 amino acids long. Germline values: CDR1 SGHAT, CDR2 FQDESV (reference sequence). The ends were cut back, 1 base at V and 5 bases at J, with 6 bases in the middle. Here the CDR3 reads CASSLGGNNSPLHF. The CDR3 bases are TGTGCCAGCAGCTTAGGGGGTAATAATTCACCCCTCCACTTT.

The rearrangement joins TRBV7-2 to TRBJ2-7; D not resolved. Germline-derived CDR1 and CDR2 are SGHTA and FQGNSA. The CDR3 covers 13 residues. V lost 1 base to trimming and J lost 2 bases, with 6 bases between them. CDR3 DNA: TGTGCCAGCAGCTTAGTGCGGACCTACGAGCAGTACTTC. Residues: CASSLVRTYEQYF.

Here the CDR3 DNA reads TGTGCCAGCCGAATCCGGGGACAGGGGGATGAAGCTTTCTTT. Translated, it gives CASRIRGQGDEAFF. This chain joins TRBV2 and TRBJ1-1; 11 bases align to TRBD1. The ends lost 8 bases at V and 7 bases at J; junction bases unmatched: 9. CDR1 is SNHLY, CDR2 FYNNEI, per germline. CDR3 length: 14 residues.

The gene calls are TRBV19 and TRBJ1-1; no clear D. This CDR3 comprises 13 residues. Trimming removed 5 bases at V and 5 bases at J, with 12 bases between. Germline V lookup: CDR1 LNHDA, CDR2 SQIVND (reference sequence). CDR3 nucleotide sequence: TGTGCCAGTAGTGAGGAGCGCTGGACTGAAGCTTTCTTT. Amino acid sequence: CASSEERWTEAFF.

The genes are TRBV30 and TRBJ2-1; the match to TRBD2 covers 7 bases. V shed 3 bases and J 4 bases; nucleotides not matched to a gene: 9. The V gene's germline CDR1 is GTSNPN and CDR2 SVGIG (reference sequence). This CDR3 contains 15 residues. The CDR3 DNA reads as TGTGCCTGGAGATCTGTGGCGCGGGGGTACAATGAGCAGTTCTTC. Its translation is CAWRSVARGYNEQFF. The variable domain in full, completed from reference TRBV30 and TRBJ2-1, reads SQTIHQWPATLVQPVGSPLSLECTVEGTSNPNLYWYRQAAGRGLQLLFYSVGIGQISSEVPQNLSASRPQDRQFILSSKKLLLSDSGFYLCAWRSVARGYNEQFFGPGTRLTVL.

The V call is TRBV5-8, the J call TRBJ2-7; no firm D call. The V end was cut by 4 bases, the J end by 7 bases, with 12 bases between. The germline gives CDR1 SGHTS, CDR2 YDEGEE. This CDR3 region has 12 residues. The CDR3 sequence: CASSGWLVEQYF. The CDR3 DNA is TGTGCCAGCAGCGGTTGGTTAGTTGAGCAGTACTTC.

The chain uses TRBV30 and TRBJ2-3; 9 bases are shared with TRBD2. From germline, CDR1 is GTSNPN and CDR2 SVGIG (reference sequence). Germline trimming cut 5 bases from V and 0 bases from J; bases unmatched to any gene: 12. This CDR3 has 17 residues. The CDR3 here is CAWAPSGGLLSTDTQYF. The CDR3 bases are TGTGCCTGGGCCCCCAGCGGGGGGCTCCTAAGCACAGATACGCAGTATTTT.

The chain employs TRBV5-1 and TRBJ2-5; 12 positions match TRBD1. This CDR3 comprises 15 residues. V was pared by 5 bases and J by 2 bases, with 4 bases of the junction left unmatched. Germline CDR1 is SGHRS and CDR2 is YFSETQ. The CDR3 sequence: CASSMGQGAQETQYF. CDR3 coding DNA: TGCGCCAGCAGTATGGGACAGGGGGCTCAAGAGACCCAGTACTTC.

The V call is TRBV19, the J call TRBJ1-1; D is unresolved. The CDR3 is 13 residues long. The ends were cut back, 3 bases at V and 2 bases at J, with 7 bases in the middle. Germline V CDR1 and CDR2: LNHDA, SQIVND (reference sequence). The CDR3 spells CASSMVRNTEAFF. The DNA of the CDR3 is TGTGCCAGTAGTATGGTCAGAAACACTGAAGCTTTCTTT.

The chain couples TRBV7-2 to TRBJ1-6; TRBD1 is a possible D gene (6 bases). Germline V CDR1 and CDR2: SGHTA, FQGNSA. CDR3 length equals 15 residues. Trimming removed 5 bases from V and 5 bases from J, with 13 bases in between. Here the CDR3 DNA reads TGTGCCAGCAGCCAAAGGGGGGTGGATAATTCACCCCTCCACTTT. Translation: CASSQRGVDNSPLHF.

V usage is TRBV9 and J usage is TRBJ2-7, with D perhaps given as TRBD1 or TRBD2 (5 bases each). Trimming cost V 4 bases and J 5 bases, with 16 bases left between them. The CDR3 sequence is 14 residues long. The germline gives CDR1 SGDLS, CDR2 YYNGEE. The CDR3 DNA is TGTGCCAGCAGCCCTCCGGGACCCTTCCACGAGCAGTACTTC. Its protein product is CASSPPGPFHEQYF.

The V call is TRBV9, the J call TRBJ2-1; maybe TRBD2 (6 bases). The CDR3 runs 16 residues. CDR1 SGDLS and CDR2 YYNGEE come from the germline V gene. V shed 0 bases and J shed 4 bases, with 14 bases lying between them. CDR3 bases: TGTGCCAGCAGCGTAGCGTCGGAGGGGATATACAATGAGCAGTTCTTC. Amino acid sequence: CASSVASEGIYNEQFF.

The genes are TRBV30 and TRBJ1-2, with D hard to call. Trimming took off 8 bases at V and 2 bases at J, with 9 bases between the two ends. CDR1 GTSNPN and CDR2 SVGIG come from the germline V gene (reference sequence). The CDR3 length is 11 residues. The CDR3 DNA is TGTGCCGGGGAACAGAACTATGGCTACACCTTC. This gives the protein CAGEQNYGYTF.

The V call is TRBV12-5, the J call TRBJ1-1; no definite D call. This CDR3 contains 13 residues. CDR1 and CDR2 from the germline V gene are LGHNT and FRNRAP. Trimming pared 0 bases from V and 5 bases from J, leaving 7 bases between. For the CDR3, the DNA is TGTGCTAGTGGTTTGGTTAAGGGTACTGAAGCTTTCTTT. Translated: CASGLVKGTEAFF.

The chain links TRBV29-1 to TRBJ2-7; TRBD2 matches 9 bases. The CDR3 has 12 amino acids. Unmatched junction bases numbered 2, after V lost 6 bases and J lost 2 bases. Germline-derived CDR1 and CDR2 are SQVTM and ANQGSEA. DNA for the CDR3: TGCAGCGTCTTAGCGGGGGCCTACGAGCAGTACTTC. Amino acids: CSVLAGAYEQYF.

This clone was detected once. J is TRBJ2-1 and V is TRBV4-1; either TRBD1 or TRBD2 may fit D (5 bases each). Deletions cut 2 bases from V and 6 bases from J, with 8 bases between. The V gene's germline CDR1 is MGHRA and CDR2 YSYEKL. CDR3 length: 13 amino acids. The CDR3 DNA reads TGCGCCAGCAGCCAAAGGGACCGCAATGAGCAGTTCTTC. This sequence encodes CASSQRDRNEQFF.

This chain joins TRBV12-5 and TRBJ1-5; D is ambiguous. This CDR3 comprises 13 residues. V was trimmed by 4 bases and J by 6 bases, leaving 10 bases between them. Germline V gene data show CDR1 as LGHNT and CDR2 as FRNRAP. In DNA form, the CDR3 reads TGTGCTAGTGGTTCTGACCTGTTTCAGCCCCAGCATTTT. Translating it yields CASGSDLFQPQHF.

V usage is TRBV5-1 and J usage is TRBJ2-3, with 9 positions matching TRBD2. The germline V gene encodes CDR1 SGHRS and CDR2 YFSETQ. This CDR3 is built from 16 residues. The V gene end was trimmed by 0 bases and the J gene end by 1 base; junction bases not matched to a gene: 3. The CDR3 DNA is TGCGCCAGCAGCTTGGGCCAGCGGGGGGGCACAGATACGCAGTATTTT. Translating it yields CASSLGQRGGTDTQYF.

The CDR3 sequence is CASSPISNPGGSTEAFF. The CDR3 bases are TGTGCCAGCTCACCCATTTCCAACCCGGGGGGGAGCACTGAAGCTTTCTTT. This rearrangement joins TRBV18 to TRBJ1-1; possibly TRBD1 for D (5 bases). Deletions cut 3 bases from V and 4 bases from J, with 21 bases between. The CDR3 runs 17 residues. CDR1 KGHSH and CDR2 LQKENI come from the germline V gene.

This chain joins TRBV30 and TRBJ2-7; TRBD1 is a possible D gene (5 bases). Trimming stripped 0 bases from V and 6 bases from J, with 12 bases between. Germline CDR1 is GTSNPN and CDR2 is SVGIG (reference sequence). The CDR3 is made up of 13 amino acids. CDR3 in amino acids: CAWSVQAASEQYF. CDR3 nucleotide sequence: TGTGCCTGGAGTGTACAGGCCGCGAGCGAGCAGTACTTC. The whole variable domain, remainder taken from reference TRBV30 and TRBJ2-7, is SQTIHQWPATLVQPVGSPLSLECTVEGTSNPNLYWYRQAAGRGLQLLFYSVGIGQISSEVPQNLSASRPQDRQFILSSKKLLLSDSGFYLCAWSVQAASEQYFGPGTRLTVT.